These T cell receptor beta chains were read from a single sample in a study of cytomegalovirus exposure and HLA in healthy donors. The table came from immunoSEQ multiplex PCR; TCRdb's copy has only in-frame clones and leaves some out. The profile covers 110,000 to 150,000 clones, with more than 75% appearing a single time and about 3.2% taken by the ten largest. The specimen sequenced was PBMCs. The source is a female donor in good health and CMV-seronegative. CDR3s include the opening cysteine and the closing phenylalanine or tryptophan. Fields, in order: clone size, V gene, J gene, D gene, CDR3 DNA, CDR3 protein. D genes are given only for firm matches. Clone size appears in some rows only: once, few, many, or a class for an expanded clone.

-	TRBV10-1	TRBJ2-7	TRBD2	TGCGCCAGTAGCGGGAGGGCCGGGTTCGAGCAGTACTTC	CASSGRAGFEQYF
once	TRBV5-1	TRBJ2-2	TRBD2	TGCGCCAGCAGCTTGGAGGTCGGGAGGGCCCTCTACGGGGAGCTGTTTTTT	CASSLEVGRALYGELFF
-	TRBV30	TRBJ2-1	-	TGTGCCTGGAACGGGGACTACAATGAGCAGTTCTTC	CAWNGDYNEQFF
-	TRBV7-9	TRBJ1-1	-	TGTGCCAGCAGCCCCGGGACATCGAACACTGAAGCTTTCTTT	CASSPGTSNTEAFF
-	TRBV29-1	TRBJ1-1	-	TGCAGCGTTGTGGTGGCCGTCAACACTGAAGCTTTCTTT	CSVVVAVNTEAFF
-	TRBV10-2	TRBJ1-2	TRBD1	TGCGCCAGCAGTGCCACTATTTCCCGGGACAGCTATGGCTACACCTTC	CASSATISRDSYGYTF
-	TRBV28	TRBJ1-6	TRBD1	TGTGCCAGCAGTCAGACAGGGGATTGGAATTCACCCCTCCACTTT	CASSQTGDWNSPLHF
-	TRBV7-9	TRBJ2-1	-	TGTGCCAGCAGCGTGCTGGGGGGTTCCTACAATGAGCAGTTCTTC	CASSVLGGSYNEQFF
-	TRBV5-1	TRBJ2-1	-	TGCGCCAGCAGCTTTTCCGGGGGGCTTTACTCCTACAATGAGCAGTTCTTC	CASSFSGGLYSYNEQFF
-	TRBV2	TRBJ1-6	-	TGTGCCAGCAGTGAACGACAAAAAGTTCCCAATTCACCCCTCCACTTT	CASSERQKVPNSPLHF
-	TRBV7-9	TRBJ1-1	-	TGTGCCAGTATAATGAACACTGAAGCTTTCTTT	CASIMNTEAFF
-	TRBV27	TRBJ1-5	-	TGTGCCAGCCAGTCGGGGGGCTGGGGTCAGCCCCAGCATTTT	CASQSGGWGQPQHF
-	TRBV7-9	TRBJ2-3	TRBD2	TGTGCCAGCAGCTCGTCCACTAGCGGCACAGATACGCAGTATTTT	CASSSSTSGTDTQYF
-	TRBV13	TRBJ2-2	-	TGTGCCAGCAGCTCCCGGGAGACCGGGGAGCTGTTTTTT	CASSSRETGELFF
-	TRBV15	TRBJ2-1	-	TGTGCCACCAGCAGAGATCCAAACGGTTACAATGAGCAGTTCTTC	CATSRDPNGYNEQFF
-	TRBV7-2	TRBJ1-5	-	TGTGCCAGCAGCTTAGGGGGGCCTAGCAATCAGCCCCAGCATTTT	CASSLGGPSNQPQHF
-	TRBV18	TRBJ2-1	TRBD2	TGTGCCAGCTCACCAAGAGCCACGGGGGGGCCAGGCAATGAGCAGTTCTTC	CASSPRATGGPGNEQFF
-	TRBV5-1	TRBJ2-7	TRBD1	TGCGCCAGCAGCCGGGACAGGGCCTACGAGCAGTACTTC	CASSRDRAYEQYF
-	TRBV5-1	TRBJ1-6	TRBD1	TGCGCCAGCAGCTCTTTGGGACAGGGAACGTTTCAATCACCCCTCCACTTT	CASSSLGQGTFQSPLHF
-	TRBV9	TRBJ1-1	TRBD1	TGTGCCAGCAGCGAAAGCCGGGACAGGGTGACTGAAGCTTTCTTT	CASSESRDRVTEAFF
-	TRBV7-8	TRBJ2-7	-	TGTGCCAGCAGACCTAGTCCGCTGGCAGAGCAGTACTTC	CASRPSPLAEQYF
few	TRBV30	TRBJ1-1	-	TGTGCCTGGAGTGTCACAGGGCTCCCCACTGAAGCTTTCTTT	CAWSVTGLPTEAFF
-	TRBV7-9	TRBJ1-5	-	TGTTCCAGCAGCCGGCGGGGAGATCAGCCCCAGCATTTT	CSSSRRGDQPQHF
-	TRBV28	TRBJ2-2	-	TGTGCCAGCACCTACGGGATAATCGGGGAGCTGTTTTTT	CASTYGIIGELFF
-	TRBV5-6	TRBJ1-2	-	TGTGCCAGCAGCTTGATCGGGGTCACGGGCTACACCTTC	CASSLIGVTGYTF
-	TRBV4-2	TRBJ1-2	-	TGTGCCAGCAGCCAAGACCCTCGGGACACCTACTACACCTTC	CASSQDPRDTYYTF
-	TRBV9	TRBJ2-1	-	TGTGCCAGCAGCGTATCAGGGGGGTCTCAGTTCTTC	CASSVSGGSQFF
-	TRBV2	TRBJ2-7	-	TGTGCCAGTAAGAGCCAGGGGAATTCCTACGAGCAGTACTTC	CASKSQGNSYEQYF
-	TRBV30	TRBJ2-7	TRBD1	TGTGCCTGGAGCGTCCTGGGGGGGACAGGGTCCTACGAGCAGTACTTC	CAWSVLGGTGSYEQYF
-	TRBV9	TRBJ2-2	TRBD2	TGTGCCAGCAGCGCGACCGGATCCGGACTAGCGGGAATTAGCGGGAGCACCGGGGAGCTGTTTTTT	CASSATGSGLAGISGSTGELFF
-	TRBV7-5	TRBJ1-3	-	TGTGCCAGAAGCTTAGACGCAGGACACGTCAGAAACACCATATATTTT	CARSLDAGHVRNTIYF